The rows below give T cell receptor beta chains drawn from one sample of a study of blood T cell repertoires in COVID-19. Repertoires were generated with immunoSEQ multiplex PCR, while TCRdb's copy carries only in-frame clones and drops some. Here the sample spans about 28,000 clones, around four fifths being singletons. The sample comprised peripheral blood. The source of these receptors is a man between 65 and 80 years old with acute or convalescent COVID-19. Each CDR3 is given with its conserved first and last residue. D genes are given only for firm matches. Part of the rows lack a size; the others show once, few, many or a class for expanded clones.

NA,TRBV20-1,NA,TRBJ2-1,TGCAGTGCTAGTGGTGGAGGCGGGTTCGATGAGCAGTTCTTC,CSASGGGGFDEQFF
TRBD2,TRBV4-3,NA,TRBJ2-1,TGCGCCAGCAGCCAGCGGCCTAGCGGGGAAAACAATGAGCAGTTCTTC,CASSQRPSGENNEQFF
TRBD1,TRBV4-2,NA,TRBJ1-6,TGTGCCAGCAGCCAAGATCGCGGACAGGGAGATTCACCCCTCCACTTT,CASSQDRGQGDSPLHF
NA,TRBV29-1,NA,TRBJ1-1,TGCAGCACGAAATACATGAACACTGAAGCTTTCTTT,CSTKYMNTEAFF
NA,TRBV28,NA,TRBJ1-4,TGTGCCAGCAGTTCTCCAGGGCCCAGGGGTGAAAAACTGTTTTTT,CASSSPGPRGEKLFF
NA,TRBV18,once,TRBJ1-1,TGTGCCAGCTCACCTCAGGACAAGGAAGCTTTCTTT,CASSPQDKEAFF
TRBD2,TRBV12-3/TRBV12-4,NA,TRBJ2-7,TGTGCCAGCTCCGCTAGCGGGAGAGAGCAGTACTTC,CASSASGREQYF
NA,TRBV29-1,NA,TRBJ2-3,TGCAGCGTTGCGGGAGAGGATACGCAGTATTTT,CSVAGEDTQYF
TRBD2,TRBV5-8,few,TRBJ2-1,TGTGCCAGCAGACTTCAGGGACTAGCGGCCTACAATGAGCAGTTCTTC,CASRLQGLAAYNEQFF
NA,TRBV7-9,NA,TRBJ2-7,TGTGCCAGCAGCGGCCAAAGGACAGAAAGCTCCTACGAGCAGTACTTC,CASSGQRTESSYEQYF
NA,TRBV28,NA,TRBJ1-1,TGTGCCAGCAGTTTGACGATGGGAGGCACTGAAGCTTTCTTT,CASSLTMGGTEAFF
NA,TRBV28,NA,TRBJ2-1,TGTGCCAGCAGCCCAAGGCAGGGTGTTTACAATGAGCAGTTCTTC,CASSPRQGVYNEQFF
TRBD1,TRBV6-2/TRBV6-3,NA,TRBJ1-5,TGTGCCAGCAGTGAGGGACAGTACAATCAGCCCCAGCATTTT,CASSEGQYNQPQHF
TRBD1,TRBV4-1,NA,TRBJ2-7,TGCGCCAGCAGCTTGACAGGGGACGAGCAGTACTTC,CASSLTGDEQYF
NA,TRBV3-1/TRBV3-2,once,TRBJ2-2,TGTGCCAGCAGCCAAACCTCTAGTGGGTGGACCGGGGAGCTGTTTTTT,CASSQTSSGWTGELFF
NA,TRBV28,NA,TRBJ1-1,TGTGCCAGCACCGTGACAGGGAACACTGAAGCTTTCTTT,CASTVTGNTEAFF
NA,TRBV7-2,few,TRBJ2-3,TGTGCCAGCAGCCTCTCGGTCACAGATACGCAGTATTTT,CASSLSVTDTQYF
TRBD2,TRBV12-5,few,TRBJ2-5,TGTGCTAGTGGTTTCGGGACTAGCGGGGGAGAGACCCAGTACTTC,CASGFGTSGGETQYF
NA,TRBV7-2,few,TRBJ1-5,TGTGCCAGCCGTCCAGGGTCACAGGGCAATCAGCCCCAGCATTTT,CASRPGSQGNQPQHF
TRBD1,TRBV18,NA,TRBJ2-6,TGTGCCAGCTCCCCCCGGACAGGGCGGTCTGGGGCCAACGTCCTGACTTTC,CASSPRTGRSGANVLTF
NA,TRBV28,NA,TRBJ1-1,TGTGCCAGCAGCCCCCGGAGCCTGGGGAACACTGAAGCTTTCTTT,CASSPRSLGNTEAFF
NA,TRBV3-1/TRBV3-2,few,TRBJ2-7,TGTGCCAGCAGCCAAGATCAGGCGGGTGGCCACGAGCAGTACTTC,CASSQDQAGGHEQYF
TRBD2,TRBV11-2,NA,TRBJ2-7,TGTGCCAGCAGCCCTAGCGGGAGGCTTTCCTACGAGCAGTACTTC,CASSPSGRLSYEQYF
NA,TRBV14,NA,TRBJ2-1,TGTGCCAGCAGCCCTACCCAGGGGATGCGCAATGAGCAGTTCTTC,CASSPTQGMRNEQFF
TRBD1,TRBV9,NA,TRBJ1-6,TGTGCCAGCAGCGAACAGGGGGCAGGGGCACCCCTCCACTTT,CASSEQGAGAPLHF
TRBD1,TRBV7-6,NA,TRBJ2-1,TGTGCCAGCAGCTTATCGGCCTGGGGACAGGCCGCTAGTGAGCAGTTCTTC,CASSLSAWGQAASEQFF
NA,TRBV6-4,NA,TRBJ2-1,TGTGCCAGCAGGAGGGAATCAGAAACTTACAATGAGCAGTTCTTC,CASRRESETYNEQFF
NA,TRBV7-7,NA,TRBJ2-3,TGTGCCAGCAGCTCCTCGGAGGCAGAGACGCAGTATTTT,CASSSSEAETQYF
NA,TRBV18,once,TRBJ2-1,TGTGCCAGCTCACCAAGGAGGGGGCCCTACAATGAGCAGTTCTTC,CASSPRRGPYNEQFF
NA,TRBV28,once,TRBJ2-3,TGTGCCAACGGGGGTCCCGATACGCAGTATTTT,CANGGPDTQYF
NA,TRBV9,NA,TRBJ2-7,TGTGCCAGCGAACGGACCTCCGGGGGCGAGCAGTACTTC,CASERTSGGEQYF
TRBD1,TRBV5-1,once,TRBJ1-6,TGCGCCAGCAGCCCGGGACAGGGGTCCTATAATTCACCCCTCCACTTT,CASSPGQGSYNSPLHF
TRBD1,TRBV5-1,once,TRBJ2-7,TGCGCCAGCAGCCCTAGGACAGGTCCCAACGAGCAGTACTTC,CASSPRTGPNEQYF
NA,TRBV5-4,NA,TRBJ2-1,TGTGCCAGCAGCTTGGGGAGTTCAGGGAGGAGGGATGAGCAGTTCTTC,CASSLGSSGRRDEQFF
NA,TRBV29-1,NA,TRBJ2-3,TGCAGCGCATTAGACGGGAGTAGCACAGATACGCAGTATTTT,CSALDGSSTDTQYF
TRBD1,TRBV6-5,NA,TRBJ1-6,TGTGCCAGCAGTTACACAGGGGTAGGTTCACCCCTCCACTTT,CASSYTGVGSPLHF
TRBD2,TRBV18,NA,TRBJ2-5,TGTGCCAGCTCACCAACTTCAACGGGAGGGCCTCGAGAGACCCAGTACTTC,CASSPTSTGGPRETQYF
NA,TRBV7-9,NA,TRBJ1-2,TGTGCCAGCAGCTTAGTAACGGGAAATGGCTACACCTTC,CASSLVTGNGYTF
TRBD1,TRBV15,NA,TRBJ1-1,TGTGCCACCAGCAGAGATACCGCGACAGGGCTAGCTTTCTTT,CATSRDTATGLAFF
NA,TRBV6-1,NA,TRBJ1-6,TGTGCCAGCAGTGACATAGGGGCGGGAAATTCACCCCTCCACTTT,CASSDIGAGNSPLHF
TRBD2,TRBV4-2,NA,TRBJ2-5,TGTGCCAGCAGCCAAGGGGGCGCGGGGGGGAAAATTGAGACCCAGTACTTC,CASSQGGAGGKIETQYF
NA,TRBV27,NA,TRBJ2-1,TGTGCCAGCAGGGAGCGGACCGCTAGCAATGAGCAGTTCTTC,CASRERTASNEQFF
TRBD1,TRBV10-3,NA,TRBJ1-6,TGTGCCTCCAGAGGGGGCCCCGGGGATTCACCCCTCCACTTT,CASRGGPGDSPLHF
TRBD1,TRBV5-1,NA,TRBJ2-7,TGCGCCAGCAGCTTGGCCGGGGACAGGGGCTACGAGCAGTACTTC,CASSLAGDRGYEQYF
NA,TRBV3-1/TRBV3-2,NA,TRBJ2-7,TGTGCCAGCAGCCAAGGGATAGCCCCGTTGCACTTC,CASSQGIAPLHF
TRBD2,TRBV7-9,few,TRBJ2-2,TGTGCCAGCAGCTTAGTTCTAGCGGGAGCGCTCACCGGGGAGCTGTTTTTT,CASSLVLAGALTGELFF
NA,TRBV5-4,NA,TRBJ2-5,TGTGCCAGCAGCTTTTACACCGAAGAGACCCAGTACTTC,CASSFYTEETQYF
NA,TRBV5-1,NA,TRBJ2-2,TGCGCCAGCAGCTTGGTTCGGGAGAGAGGCGGGGAGCTGTTTTTT,CASSLVRERGGELFF
TRBD2,TRBV5-4,NA,TRBJ2-3,TGTGCCAGCACCTTCATAGCGGGGGCTAGCACAGATACGCAGTATTTT,CASTFIAGASTDTQYF